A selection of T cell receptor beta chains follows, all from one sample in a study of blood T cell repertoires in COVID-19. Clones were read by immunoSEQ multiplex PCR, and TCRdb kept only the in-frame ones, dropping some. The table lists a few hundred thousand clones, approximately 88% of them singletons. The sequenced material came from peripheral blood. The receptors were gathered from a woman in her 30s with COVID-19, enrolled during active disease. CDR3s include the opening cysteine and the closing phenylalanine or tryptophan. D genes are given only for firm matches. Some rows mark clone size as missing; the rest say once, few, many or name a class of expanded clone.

cdr3_aa: CASTAKDRTDTQYF
cdr3_nt: TGTGCCAGCACCGCCAAAGACAGAACAGATACGCAGTATTTT
d_call: NA
j_call: TRBJ2-3
clone_size: NA
cdr3_length: 14
v_call: TRBV5-4

cdr3_aa: CSAGRTSGFNEQYF
cdr3_nt: TGCAGCGCCGGAAGGACTAGCGGGTTCAACGAGCAGTACTTC
d_call: TRBD2
j_call: TRBJ2-7
clone_size: once
cdr3_length: 14
v_call: TRBV29-1

cdr3_aa: CSVKRQGDSDNSPLHF
cdr3_nt: TGCAGCGTGAAAAGACAGGGGGACTCTGATAATTCACCCCTCCACTTT
d_call: TRBD1
j_call: TRBJ1-6
clone_size: once
cdr3_length: 16
v_call: TRBV29-1

cdr3_aa: CASSHGQGAYEQYF
cdr3_nt: TGTGCCAGCAGCCATGGACAGGGGGCCTACGAGCAGTACTTC
d_call: TRBD1
j_call: TRBJ2-7
clone_size: NA
cdr3_length: 14
v_call: TRBV5-4

cdr3_aa: CASSSRTGYNQPQHF
cdr3_nt: TGTGCCAGCAGCTCAAGAACAGGGTACAATCAGCCCCAGCATTTT
d_call: NA
j_call: TRBJ1-5
clone_size: NA
cdr3_length: 15
v_call: TRBV7-2

cdr3_aa: CASRRGQGWGGEKLFF
cdr3_nt: TGTGCCAGCAGGCGTGGACAGGGCTGGGGTGGTGAAAAACTGTTTTTT
d_call: TRBD1
j_call: TRBJ1-4
clone_size: NA
cdr3_length: 16
v_call: TRBV3-1/TRBV3-2

cdr3_aa: CASSYSRRAGANVLTF
cdr3_nt: TGTGCCAGCAGTTACTCTAGGAGGGCTGGGGCCAACGTCCTGACTTTC
d_call: NA
j_call: TRBJ2-6
clone_size: NA
cdr3_length: 16
v_call: TRBV6-5

cdr3_aa: CASSQDVAGPNYGYTF
cdr3_nt: TGCGCCAGCAGCCAAGATGTAGCGGGGCCCAACTATGGCTACACCTTC
d_call: NA
j_call: TRBJ1-2
clone_size: NA
cdr3_length: 16
v_call: TRBV4-3

cdr3_aa: CASYLGGGRGYTF
cdr3_nt: TGTGCCAGTTATTTAGGCGGGGGCCGTGGCTACACCTTC
d_call: NA
j_call: TRBJ1-2
clone_size: NA
cdr3_length: 13
v_call: TRBV19

cdr3_aa: CSNVRPGQGGNYGYTF
cdr3_nt: TGCAGCAACGTTAGACCTGGACAGGGGGGTAACTATGGCTACACCTTC
d_call: TRBD1
j_call: TRBJ1-2
clone_size: NA
cdr3_length: 16
v_call: TRBV29-1

cdr3_aa: CASSPTSGRVSSYNEQFF
cdr3_nt: TGTGCCAGCAGCCCGACTAGCGGGAGGGTGAGCTCCTACAATGAGCAGTTCTTC
d_call: TRBD2
j_call: TRBJ2-1
clone_size: once
cdr3_length: 18
v_call: TRBV5-4

cdr3_aa: CASSQALRGNEQFF
cdr3_nt: TGCGCCAGCAGCCAAGCATTAAGGGGTAATGAGCAGTTCTTC
d_call: NA
j_call: TRBJ2-1
clone_size: NA
cdr3_length: 14
v_call: TRBV4-3

cdr3_aa: CASSQEVGVWGGQRDTDTQYF
cdr3_nt: TGCGCCAGCAGCCAAGAGGTCGGGGTTTGGGGCGGCCAGCGGGACACAGATACGCAGTATTTT
d_call: TRBD2
j_call: TRBJ2-3
clone_size: NA
cdr3_length: 21
v_call: TRBV4-3

cdr3_aa: CASSSTRVPSYEQYF
cdr3_nt: TGTGCCAGCAGCTCCACGAGGGTACCCTCCTACGAGCAGTACTTC
d_call: NA
j_call: TRBJ2-7
clone_size: NA
cdr3_length: 15
v_call: TRBV11-2

cdr3_aa: CASSRTGIYQPQHF
cdr3_nt: TGTGCCAGCAGTAGGACAGGGATTTATCAGCCCCAGCATTTT
d_call: TRBD1
j_call: TRBJ1-5
clone_size: NA
cdr3_length: 14
v_call: TRBV28

cdr3_aa: CASSLIQLYYNEQFF
cdr3_nt: TGTGCCAGCAGCCTCATCCAGTTATACTACAATGAGCAGTTCTTC
d_call: NA
j_call: TRBJ2-1
clone_size: NA
cdr3_length: 15
v_call: TRBV7-2

cdr3_aa: CASSLGGRGGLGQPQHF
cdr3_nt: TGTGCCAGCAGCTTGGGGGGTCGAGGGGGCTTGGGTCAGCCCCAGCATTTT
d_call: TRBD1
j_call: TRBJ1-5
clone_size: NA
cdr3_length: 17
v_call: TRBV5-6

cdr3_aa: CASRALAGGYNEQFF
cdr3_nt: TGTGCCAGCAGAGCCCTAGCGGGGGGGTACAATGAGCAGTTCTTC
d_call: TRBD2
j_call: TRBJ2-1
clone_size: NA
cdr3_length: 15
v_call: TRBV6-6

cdr3_aa: CASSTGGAYTGELFF
cdr3_nt: TGTGCCAGCAGCACAGGGGGCGCATACACCGGGGAGCTGTTTTTT
d_call: TRBD1
j_call: TRBJ2-2
clone_size: NA
cdr3_length: 15
v_call: TRBV2

cdr3_aa: CASSLVQNTGELFF
cdr3_nt: TGTGCCAGCAGTTTGGTACAGAACACCGGGGAGCTGTTTTTT
d_call: NA
j_call: TRBJ2-2
clone_size: NA
cdr3_length: 14
v_call: TRBV27

cdr3_aa: CASSATGTANSPLHF
cdr3_nt: TGTGCCAGCAGCGCCACCGGGACAGCAAATTCACCCCTCCACTTT
d_call: TRBD1
j_call: TRBJ1-6
clone_size: NA
cdr3_length: 15
v_call: TRBV7-2

cdr3_aa: CASSQDPGLGDEQFF
cdr3_nt: TGCGCCAGCAGCCAAGACCCGGGACTTGGCGATGAGCAGTTCTTC
d_call: NA
j_call: TRBJ2-1
clone_size: once
cdr3_length: 15
v_call: TRBV4-1

cdr3_aa: CASSPGQGGNQPQHF
cdr3_nt: TGTGCCAGCTCACCGGGACAGGGGGGCAATCAGCCCCAGCATTTT
d_call: TRBD1
j_call: TRBJ1-5
clone_size: NA
cdr3_length: 15
v_call: TRBV18

cdr3_aa: CATSVPGLSEQFF
cdr3_nt: TGTGCCACCAGTGTTCCGGGACTGAGTGAGCAGTTCTTC
d_call: NA
j_call: TRBJ2-1
clone_size: NA
cdr3_length: 13
v_call: TRBV24-1

cdr3_aa: CASSYEGEQPQHF
cdr3_nt: TGCGCCAGCAGCTATGAGGGCGAGCAGCCCCAGCATTTT
d_call: NA
j_call: TRBJ1-5
clone_size: NA
cdr3_length: 13
v_call: TRBV5-1

cdr3_aa: CASSQDARAWPQHF
cdr3_nt: TGTGCCAGCAGTCAAGATGCGAGGGCATGGCCCCAGCATTTT
d_call: NA
j_call: TRBJ1-5
clone_size: NA
cdr3_length: 14
v_call: TRBV6-2/TRBV6-3

cdr3_aa: CASSTGTGELSGYTF
cdr3_nt: TGTGCCAGCAGTACCGGGACAGGGGAGCTGAGTGGCTACACCTTC
d_call: TRBD1
j_call: TRBJ1-2
clone_size: NA
cdr3_length: 15
v_call: TRBV28

cdr3_aa: CASSAGQEGHEQFF
cdr3_nt: TGTGCCAGCAGTGCGGGACAAGAGGGACATGAGCAGTTCTTC
d_call: NA
j_call: TRBJ2-1
clone_size: NA
cdr3_length: 14
v_call: TRBV6-1

cdr3_aa: CASSQPGTPGNTIYF
cdr3_nt: TGCGCCAGCAGCCAACCCGGGACACCTGGAAACACCATATATTTT
d_call: NA
j_call: TRBJ1-3
clone_size: NA
cdr3_length: 15
v_call: TRBV4-3

cdr3_aa: CASSDPGRFLSGANVLTF
cdr3_nt: TGTGCCAGCAGTGACCCCGGGAGGTTCCTCTCTGGGGCCAACGTCCTGACTTTC
d_call: TRBD2
j_call: TRBJ2-6
clone_size: NA
cdr3_length: 18
v_call: TRBV6-2/TRBV6-3

cdr3_aa: CASTKRNDEKLFF
cdr3_nt: TGTGCCAGCACTAAGAGGAATGATGAAAAACTGTTTTTT
d_call: NA
j_call: TRBJ1-4
clone_size: NA
cdr3_length: 13
v_call: TRBV12-3/TRBV12-4

cdr3_aa: CARSPRDFTKAQETQYF
cdr3_nt: TGTGCCAGAAGCCCCCGGGACTTTACCAAAGCCCAGGAGACCCAGTACTTC
d_call: NA
j_call: TRBJ2-5
clone_size: NA
cdr3_length: 17
v_call: TRBV5-3

cdr3_aa: CASSLASGNSPRFDSNYGYTF
cdr3_nt: TGTGCCAGCAGCTTAGCTTCGGGGAACTCCCCTCGCTTTGATTCTAACTATGGCTACACCTTC
d_call: NA
j_call: TRBJ1-2
clone_size: NA
cdr3_length: 21
v_call: TRBV7-2